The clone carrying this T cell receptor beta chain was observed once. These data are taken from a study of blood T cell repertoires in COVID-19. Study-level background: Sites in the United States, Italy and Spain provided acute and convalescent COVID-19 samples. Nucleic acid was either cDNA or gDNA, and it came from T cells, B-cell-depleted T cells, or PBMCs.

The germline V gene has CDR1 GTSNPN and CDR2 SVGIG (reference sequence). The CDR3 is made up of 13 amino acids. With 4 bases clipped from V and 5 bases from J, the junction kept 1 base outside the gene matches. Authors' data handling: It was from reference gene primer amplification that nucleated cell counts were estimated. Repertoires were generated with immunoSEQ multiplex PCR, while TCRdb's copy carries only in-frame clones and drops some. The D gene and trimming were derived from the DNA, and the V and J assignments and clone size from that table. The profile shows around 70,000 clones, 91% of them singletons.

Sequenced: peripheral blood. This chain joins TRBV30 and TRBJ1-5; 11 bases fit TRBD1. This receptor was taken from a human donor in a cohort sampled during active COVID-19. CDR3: CAWKGQGDQPQHF. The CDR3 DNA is TGTGCCTGGAAGGGACAGGGGGATCAGCCCCAGCATTTT.